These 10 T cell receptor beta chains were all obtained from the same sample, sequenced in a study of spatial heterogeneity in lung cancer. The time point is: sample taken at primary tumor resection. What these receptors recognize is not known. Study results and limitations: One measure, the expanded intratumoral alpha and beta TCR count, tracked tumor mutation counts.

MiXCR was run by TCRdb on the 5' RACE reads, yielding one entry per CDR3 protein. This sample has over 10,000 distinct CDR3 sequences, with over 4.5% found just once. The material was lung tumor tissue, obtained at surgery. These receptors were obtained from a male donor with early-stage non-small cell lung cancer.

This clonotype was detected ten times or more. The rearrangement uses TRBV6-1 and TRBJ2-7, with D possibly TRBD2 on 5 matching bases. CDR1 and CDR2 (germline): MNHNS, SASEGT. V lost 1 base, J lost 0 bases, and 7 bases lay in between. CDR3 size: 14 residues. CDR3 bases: TGTGCCAGCAGTGAAGGAGGGCGCTCCTACGAGCAGTACGTC. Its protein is CASSEGGRSYEQYV.

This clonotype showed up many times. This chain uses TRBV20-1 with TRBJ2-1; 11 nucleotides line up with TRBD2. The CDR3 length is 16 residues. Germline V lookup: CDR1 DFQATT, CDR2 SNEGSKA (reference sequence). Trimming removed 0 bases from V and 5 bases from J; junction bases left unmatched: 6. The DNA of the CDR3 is TGCAGTGCTAGAGACTTTAGCGGGAGGGTCGACAATGAGCAGTTCTTC. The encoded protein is CSARDFSGRVDNEQFF.

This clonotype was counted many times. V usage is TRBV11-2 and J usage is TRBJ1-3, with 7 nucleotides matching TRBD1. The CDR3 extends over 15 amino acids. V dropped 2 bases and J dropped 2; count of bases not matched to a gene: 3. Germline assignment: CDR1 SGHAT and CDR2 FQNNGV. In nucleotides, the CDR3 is TGTGCCAGCAGCTTATTTGACAGGGCTGGAAACACCATATATTTT. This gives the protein CASSLFDRAGNTIYF.

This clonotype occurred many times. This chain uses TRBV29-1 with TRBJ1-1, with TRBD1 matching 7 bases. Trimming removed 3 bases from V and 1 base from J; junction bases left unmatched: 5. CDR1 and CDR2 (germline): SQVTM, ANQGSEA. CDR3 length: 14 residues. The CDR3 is CSVDLGQSNTEAFF. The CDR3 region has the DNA TGCAGCGTTGATTTGGGACAGTCGAACACTGAAGCTTTCTTT. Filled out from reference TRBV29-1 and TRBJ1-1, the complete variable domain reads SAVISQKPSRDICQRGTSLTIQCQVDSQVTMMFWYRQQPGQSLTLIATANQGSEATYESGFVIDKFPISRPNLTFSTLTVSNMSPEDSSIYLCSVDLGQSNTEAFFGQGTRLTVV.

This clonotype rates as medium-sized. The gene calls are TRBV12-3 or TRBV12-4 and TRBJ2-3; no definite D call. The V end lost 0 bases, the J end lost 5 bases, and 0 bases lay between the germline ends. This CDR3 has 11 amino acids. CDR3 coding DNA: TGTGCCAGCAGTTTAGCAGATACGCAGTATTTT. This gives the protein CASSLADTQYF.

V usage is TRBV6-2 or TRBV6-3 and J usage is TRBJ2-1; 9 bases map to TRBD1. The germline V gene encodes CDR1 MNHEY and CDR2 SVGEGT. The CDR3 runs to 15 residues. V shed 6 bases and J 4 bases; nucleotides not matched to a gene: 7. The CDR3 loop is CASRYRGRVYNEQFF. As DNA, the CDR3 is TGTGCCAGCAGATACAGGGGGCGCGTTTACAATGAGCAGTTCTTC.

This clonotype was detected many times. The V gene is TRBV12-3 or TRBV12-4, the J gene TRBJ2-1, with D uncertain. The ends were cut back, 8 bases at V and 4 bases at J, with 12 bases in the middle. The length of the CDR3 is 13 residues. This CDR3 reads CASRPPAYNEQFF. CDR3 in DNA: TGTGCCAGCCGACCTCCGGCGTACAATGAGCAGTTCTTC.

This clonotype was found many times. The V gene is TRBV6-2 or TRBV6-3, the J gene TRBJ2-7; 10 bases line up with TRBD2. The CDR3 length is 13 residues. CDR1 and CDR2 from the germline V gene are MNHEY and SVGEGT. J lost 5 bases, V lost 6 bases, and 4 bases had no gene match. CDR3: CASRLAGGNEQYV. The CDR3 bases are TGTGCCAGCAGATTAGCGGGAGGTAACGAGCAGTACGTC.

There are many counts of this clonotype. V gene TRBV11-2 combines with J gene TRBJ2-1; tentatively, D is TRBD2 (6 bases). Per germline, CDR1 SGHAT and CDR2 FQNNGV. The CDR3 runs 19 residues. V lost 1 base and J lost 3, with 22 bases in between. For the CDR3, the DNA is TGTGCCAGCAGCTTAGTTTCGTCGCGGGGTCTCTACTACTACAATGAGCAGTTCTTC. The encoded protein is CASSLVSSRGLYYYNEQFF.

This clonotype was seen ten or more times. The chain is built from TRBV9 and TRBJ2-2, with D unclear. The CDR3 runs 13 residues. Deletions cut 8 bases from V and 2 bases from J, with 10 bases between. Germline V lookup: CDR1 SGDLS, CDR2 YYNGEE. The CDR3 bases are TGTGCCAGTCACGGAACCAACACCGGGGAGCTGTTTTTT. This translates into CASHGTNTGELFF.